This T cell receptor beta chain was documented in a study of blood T cell repertoires in COVID-19. Study details: Some COVID-19 samples were acute and others convalescent; all came from the United States, Italy and Spain.

Repertoires were generated with immunoSEQ multiplex PCR, while TCRdb's copy carries only in-frame clones and drops some. The sample lists some 170,000 clones; around 85% were seen once. The length of the CDR3 is 18 residues. V gave up 0 bases and J gave up 5 bases; unmatched junction bases: 11. Germline loops: CDR1 LGHDT, CDR2 YNNKEL (reference sequence). What was sequenced was peripheral blood. V usage is TRBV3-1 (or the pseudogene TRBV3-2) and J usage is TRBJ2-5; 11 bases match TRBD2. The sequence derives from a man aged 55 to 70 with active or convalescent COVID-19. The CDR3 sequence is CASSQEGVVAGGPETQYF. CDR3 in DNA: TGTGCCAGCAGCCAAGAAGGGGTGGTAGCGGGAGGGCCTGAGACCCAGTACTTC.